What follows is one T cell receptor beta chain and its context. Antigen: not known. Trimming at V came to 1 base and at J to 6 bases, leaving 4 bases not matched to a gene. Germline-derived CDR1 and CDR2 are SGHAT and FQNNGV. The CDR3 covers 15 residues. The data derive from a study of cytomegalovirus exposure and HLA in healthy donors. Study in general: HLA-typed donors were the source of about 85 million unique TCRs held in an early data release.

General study points: Some highly shared sequence variants likely arose as a pipeline artifact.

The PCR ran on 60 Vbeta and 13 Jbeta primers. The protocol was immunoSEQ multiplex PCR, while the TCRdb copy is restricted to in-frame clones and leaves out a portion. The sample contains 250,000 to 350,000 clones, roughly 80% of which appear only once. The sequencing input was PBMCs. This receptor was obtained from a girl aged 2 to 9 in good health and CMV-seronegative. The gene calls are TRBV11-2 and TRBJ1-5; 9 bases are shared with TRBD1. The CDR3 loop is CASSLGDRVGQPQHF. CDR3 DNA sequence: TGTGCCAGCAGCTTAGGGGACAGGGTTGGTCAGCCCCAGCATTTT. Filled out from reference TRBV11-2 and TRBJ1-5, the complete variable domain reads EAGVAQSPRYKIIEKRQSVAFWCNPISGHATLYWYQQILGQGPKLLIQFQNNGVVDDSQLPKDRFSAERLKGVDSTLKIQPAKLEDSAVYLCASSLGDRVGQPQHFGDGTRLSIL.